This record covers a single T cell receptor (beta chain). Its antigen is undetermined. This CDR3 is built from 14 residues. These data belong to a study of T cells expressing NK-cell markers. Study-wide results and limits: Over 5 donors carried dominant NKG2C+ clonotypes that made up roughly 1.0-7.0% of their CD8+ T cells.

Production of TCR beta cDNA relied on 5'RACE template switching with UMIs. TCRdb reprocessed the 5' RACE reads and keeps a single row for each CDR3 protein, giving no DNA. Here the sample table reports under 200,000 distinct CDR3 sequences. The chain uses TRBV12-3 or TRBV12-4 and TRBJ1-5; TCRdb's D call, TRBD1, is unchecked because there is no DNA. The specimen sequenced was blood T cells: a sorted CD56 or NKG2C T cell subset, CD4+ or CD8+ T cells, or bulk PBMC T cells (not recorded which). This sequence originates from a woman aged 18-70 years in good health. The CDR3 loop reads CASSYQGKNQPQHF.